This TCR beta chain is drawn from a study of cytomegalovirus exposure and HLA in healthy donors. The PCR ran on 60 Vbeta and 13 Jbeta primers. The method was immunoSEQ multiplex PCR; TCRdb's version includes in-frame clones alone and lacks a portion of them. The sample shows about 160,000 clones, less than 80% of them seen only once. General study points: Reports indicate that TCR beta sequences accurately predicted the HLA-A and HLA-B alleles of most subjects. Later on, analysis showed that most CMV-associated TCR beta chains appeared to be HLA-restricted. A later analysis by the authors found several of the most significant clusters apparently linked to common viral pathogens.

Healthy donors of bone marrow made up the group. V lost 4 bases and J lost 4; bases outside the gene matches: 7. The CDR3 runs to 15 residues. CDR1 is MNHNS, CDR2 SASEGT, per germline. This clone was seen a single time. The antigen is undetermined. This TCR was sampled from a man aged 35-49 years in good health and CMV-seronegative. Sequencing input: PBMCs. The gene calls are TRBV6-1 and TRBJ2-3, with 8 bases identical to TRBD1. The CDR3 loop reads CASSASQDRADTQYF. For the CDR3, the DNA is TGTGCCAGCAGTGCCTCGCAGGACAGGGCAGATACGCAGTATTTT.